The source of this T cell receptor (beta chain) is a study of circulating and synovial CD4+ cells in juvenile arthritis. Germline CDR1 SGHTA, CDR2 FQGNSA. This CDR3 comprises 13 residues. The V end lost 5 bases, the J end lost 8 bases, and 13 bases lay between the germline ends. Here immunoSEQ multiplex PCR was the method, and the copy in TCRdb shows in-frame clones only, minus some. The table includes approximately 36,000 clones, approximately 94% detected once. Source material: CD4+ T cells from blood. V is TRBV7-2 and J is TRBJ2-4, with a tentative D call TRBD2 (6 bases). The clonotype originates from a human donor with juvenile idiopathic arthritis. CDR3 residues: CASSPARDDIQYF. In DNA form, the CDR3 reads TGTGCCAGCAGCCCCGCGCGGGACGACATTCAGTACTTC.